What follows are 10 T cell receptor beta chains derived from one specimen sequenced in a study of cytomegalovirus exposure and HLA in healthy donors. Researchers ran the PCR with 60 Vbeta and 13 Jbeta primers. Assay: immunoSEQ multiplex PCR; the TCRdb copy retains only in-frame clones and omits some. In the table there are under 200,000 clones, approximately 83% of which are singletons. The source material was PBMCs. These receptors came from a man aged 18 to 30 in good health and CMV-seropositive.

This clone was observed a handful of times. The CDR3: CASSQGQGSYEQYF. DNA for the CDR3: TGCGCCAGCAGCCAAGGACAGGGATCCTACGAGCAGTACTTC. This chain joins TRBV4-3 and TRBJ2-7; TRBD1 aligns across 7 bases. Trimming removed 1 base from V and 1 base from J; junction bases left unmatched: 1. The CDR3 loop spans 14 amino acids. In germline, CDR1 is LGHNA, CDR2 YSLEER.

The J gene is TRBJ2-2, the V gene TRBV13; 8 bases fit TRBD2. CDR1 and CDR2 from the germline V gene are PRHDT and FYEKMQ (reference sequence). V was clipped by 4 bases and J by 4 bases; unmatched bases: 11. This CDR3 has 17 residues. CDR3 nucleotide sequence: TGTGCCAGCAGCTCCCAAGTAGTCGGGGGGGCCACCGGGGAGCTGTTTTTT. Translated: CASSSQVVGGATGELFF.

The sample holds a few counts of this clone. The DNA of the CDR3 is TGTGCCAGCAGTTCAGGTTCCGGCTACGAGCAGTACTTC. It specifies CASSSGSGYEQYF. V usage is TRBV27 and J usage is TRBJ2-7; D not certain. The germline CDR1 and CDR2 sequences are MNHEY and SMNVEV (reference sequence). The CDR3 has 13 residues. Trimming left V 4 bases short and J 3 bases short, with 10 bases between.

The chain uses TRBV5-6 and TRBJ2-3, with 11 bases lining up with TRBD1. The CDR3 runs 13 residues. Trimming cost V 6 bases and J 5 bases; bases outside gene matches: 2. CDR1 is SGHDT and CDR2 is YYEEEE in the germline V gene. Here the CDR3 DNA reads TGTGCCAGCAAGGGACAGGGGGAAGATACGCAGTATTTT. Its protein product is CASKGQGEDTQYF.

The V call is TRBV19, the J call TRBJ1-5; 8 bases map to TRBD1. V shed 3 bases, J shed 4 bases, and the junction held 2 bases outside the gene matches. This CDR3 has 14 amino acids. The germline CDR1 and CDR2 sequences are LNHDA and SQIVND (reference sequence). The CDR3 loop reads CASSITGGNQPQHF. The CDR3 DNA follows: TGTGCCAGTAGTATCACAGGGGGAAATCAGCCCCAGCATTTT. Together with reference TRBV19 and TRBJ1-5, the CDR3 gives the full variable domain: DGGITQSPKYLFRKEGQNVTLSCEQNLNHDAMYWYRQDPGQGLRLIYYSQIVNDFQKGDIAEGYSVSREKKESFPLTVTSAQKNPTAFYLCASSITGGNQPQHFGDGTRLSIL.

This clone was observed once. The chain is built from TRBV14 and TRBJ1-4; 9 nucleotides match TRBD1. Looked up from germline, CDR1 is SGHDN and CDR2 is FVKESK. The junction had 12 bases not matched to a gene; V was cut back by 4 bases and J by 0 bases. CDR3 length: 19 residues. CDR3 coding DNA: TGTGCCAGCAGCCGTGTAACCCTGACAGGGGGGGCAACTAATGAAAAACTGTTTTTT. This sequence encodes CASSRVTLTGGATNEKLFF.

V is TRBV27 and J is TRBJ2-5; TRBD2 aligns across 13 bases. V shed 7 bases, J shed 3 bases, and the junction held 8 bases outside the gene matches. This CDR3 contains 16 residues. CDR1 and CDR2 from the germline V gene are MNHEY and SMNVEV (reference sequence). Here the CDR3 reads CASKGLAGRGEETQYF. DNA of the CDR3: TGTGCCAGCAAGGGACTAGCGGGGCGAGGTGAAGAGACCCAGTACTTC.

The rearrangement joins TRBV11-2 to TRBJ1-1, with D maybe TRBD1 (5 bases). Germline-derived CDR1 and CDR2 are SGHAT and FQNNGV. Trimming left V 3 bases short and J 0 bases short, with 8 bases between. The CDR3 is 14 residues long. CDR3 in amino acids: CASSFDRMNTEAFF. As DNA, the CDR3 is TGTGCCAGCAGCTTCGACAGAATGAACACTGAAGCTTTCTTT.

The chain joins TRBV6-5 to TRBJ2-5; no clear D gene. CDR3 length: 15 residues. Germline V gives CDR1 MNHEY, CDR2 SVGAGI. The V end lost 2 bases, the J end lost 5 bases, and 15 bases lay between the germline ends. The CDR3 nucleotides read TGTGCCAGCAGTTACGCGGCACCGCCCGGGGAGACCCAGTACTTC. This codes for CASSYAAPPGETQYF.

Here the CDR3 reads CASSPGRGGLHGYTF. The CDR3 DNA sequence: TGCGCCAGCAGCCCCGGGCGAGGGGGATTACACGGCTACACCTTC. The chain recombines TRBV4-3 with TRBJ1-2; D perhaps matches TRBD1 (6 bases). Deletions cut 4 bases from V and 8 bases from J, with 20 bases between. CDR1 and CDR2 from the germline V gene are LGHNA and YSLEER. The CDR3 is 15 amino acids.